These 3 T cell receptor beta chains were all obtained from the same sample, sequenced in a study of T cells after yellow fever vaccination. Each CDR3 protein gets one entry after TCRdb re-called the 5' RACE reads with MiXCR. The data show some 27,000 distinct CDR3 sequences, 6.3% seen once. The sequences come from PBMCs, either bulk or a sorted T-cell subset (CD4+, CD8+, memory, or dextramer-sorted; not recorded which), collected on the day of the yellow fever booster vaccination. The source is a man aged 25-45 years who received the YFV17D yellow fever vaccine.

This clonotype has ten or more counts. This rearrangement joins TRBV15 to TRBJ2-5, with D unresolved. CDR1 and CDR2 from the germline V gene are LNHNV and YYDKDF (reference sequence). CDR3 size: 14 residues. Trimming took 1 base from V and 0 from J, leaving 6 bases between them. The CDR3 sequence is CATSRAGYQETQYF. CDR3 in DNA: TGTGCCACCAGCAGAGCGGGCTACCAAGAGACCCAGTACTTC.

This clonotype was picked up many times. The V gene is TRBV20-1, the J gene TRBJ2-1; 11 bases fit TRBD2. Germline V gene data show CDR1 as DFQATT and CDR2 as SNEGSKA (reference sequence). CDR3 length equals 15 residues. V shed 3 bases, J shed 5 bases, and the junction held 6 bases outside the gene matches. The CDR3 sequence is CSARTGLAANNEQFF. In nucleotides, the CDR3 is TGCAGTGCTAGGACGGGACTAGCGGCGAACAATGAGCAGTTCTTC.

Only a few counts were recorded for this clonotype. This rearrangement joins TRBV30 to TRBJ1-6; D is ambiguous. Germline V gene sequence: CDR1 GTSNPN, CDR2 SVGIG (reference sequence). The V end was cut by 0 bases, the J end by 4 bases, with 13 bases between. The CDR3 is 16 residues long. The CDR3 DNA is TGTGCCTGGAGTGTACGGTTAACTTATTATAATTCACCCCTCCACTTT. Translating it yields CAWSVRLTYYNSPLHF.